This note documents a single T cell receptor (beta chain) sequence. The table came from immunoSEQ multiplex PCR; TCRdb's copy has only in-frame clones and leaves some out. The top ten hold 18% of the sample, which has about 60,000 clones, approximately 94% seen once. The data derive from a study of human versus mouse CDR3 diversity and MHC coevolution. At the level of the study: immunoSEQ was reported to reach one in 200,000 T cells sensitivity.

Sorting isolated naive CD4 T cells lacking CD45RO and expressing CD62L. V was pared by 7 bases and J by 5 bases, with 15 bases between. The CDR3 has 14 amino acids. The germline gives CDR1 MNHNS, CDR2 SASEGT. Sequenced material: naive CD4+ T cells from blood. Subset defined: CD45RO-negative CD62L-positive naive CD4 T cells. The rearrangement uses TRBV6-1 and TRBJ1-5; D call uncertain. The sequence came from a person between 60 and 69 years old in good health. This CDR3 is CASTGVGTDQPQHF. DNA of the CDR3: TGTGCCAGCACGGGAGTGGGAACGGATCAGCCCCAGCATTTT.